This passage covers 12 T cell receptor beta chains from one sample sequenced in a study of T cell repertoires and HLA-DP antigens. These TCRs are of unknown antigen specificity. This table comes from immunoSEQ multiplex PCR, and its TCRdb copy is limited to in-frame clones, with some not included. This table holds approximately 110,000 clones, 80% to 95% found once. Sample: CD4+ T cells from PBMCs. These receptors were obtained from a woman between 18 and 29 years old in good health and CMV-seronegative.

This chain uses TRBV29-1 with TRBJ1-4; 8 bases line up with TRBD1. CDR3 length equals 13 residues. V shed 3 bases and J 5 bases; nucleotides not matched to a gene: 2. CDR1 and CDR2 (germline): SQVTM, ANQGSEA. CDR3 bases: TGCAGCGTTGAGGACAGGGTAAATGAAAAACTGTTTTTT. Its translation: CSVEDRVNEKLFF.

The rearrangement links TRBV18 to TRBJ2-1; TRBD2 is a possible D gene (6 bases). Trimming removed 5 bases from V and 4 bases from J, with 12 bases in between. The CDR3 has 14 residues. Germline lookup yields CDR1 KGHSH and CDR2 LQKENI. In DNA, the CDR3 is TGTGCCAGCTCATCCGGGACTGGGTACAATGAGCAGTTCTTC. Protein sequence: CASSSGTGYNEQFF.

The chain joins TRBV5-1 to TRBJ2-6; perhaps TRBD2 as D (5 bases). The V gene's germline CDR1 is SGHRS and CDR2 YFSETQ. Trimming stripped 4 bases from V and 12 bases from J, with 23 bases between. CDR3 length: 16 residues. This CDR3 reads CASSPNRSPLGSVLTF. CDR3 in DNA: TGCGCCAGCAGCCCCAATCGGAGTCCACTGGGGAGCGTCCTGACTTTC.

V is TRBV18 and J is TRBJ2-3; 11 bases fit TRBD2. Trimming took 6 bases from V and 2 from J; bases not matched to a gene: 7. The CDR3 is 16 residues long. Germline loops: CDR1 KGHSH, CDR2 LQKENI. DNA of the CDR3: TGTGCCAGCTCCGTACTAGCGGGAGACTTCACAGATACGCAGTATTTT. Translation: CASSVLAGDFTDTQYF.

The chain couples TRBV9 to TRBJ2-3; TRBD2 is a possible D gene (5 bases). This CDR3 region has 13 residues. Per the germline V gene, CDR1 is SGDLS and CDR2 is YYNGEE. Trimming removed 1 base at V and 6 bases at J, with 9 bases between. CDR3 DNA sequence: TGTGCCAGCAGCGTAAATTCGGGGGATACGCAGTATTTT. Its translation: CASSVNSGDTQYF.

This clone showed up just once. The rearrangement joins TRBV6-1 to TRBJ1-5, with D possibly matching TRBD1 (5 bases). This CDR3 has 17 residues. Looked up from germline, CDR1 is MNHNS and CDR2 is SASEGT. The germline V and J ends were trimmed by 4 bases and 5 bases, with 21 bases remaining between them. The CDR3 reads CASSVTWGPTRHQPQHF. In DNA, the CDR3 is TGTGCCAGCAGTGTAACATGGGGCCCTACCCGCCATCAGCCCCAGCATTTT.

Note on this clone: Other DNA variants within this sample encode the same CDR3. DNA for the CDR3: TGTGCCAGCTCACCACAGGAGGGTTCCTACAATGAGCAGTTCTTC. Protein: CASSPQEGSYNEQFF. The V gene is TRBV18, the J gene TRBJ2-1; D possibly corresponds to TRBD2 (6 bases). CDR1 is KGHSH and CDR2 is LQKENI in the germline V gene. With 1 base removed from V and 1 base from J, the gap between germline ends came to 8 bases. This CDR3 comprises 15 residues. Combining the CDR3 with reference TRBV18 and TRBJ2-1 gives the whole variable domain NAGVMQNPRHLVRRRGQEARLRCSPMKGHSHVYWYRQLPEEGLKFMVYLQKENIIDESGMPKERFSAEFPKEGPSILRIQQVVRGDSAAYFCASSPQEGSYNEQFFGPGTRLTVL.

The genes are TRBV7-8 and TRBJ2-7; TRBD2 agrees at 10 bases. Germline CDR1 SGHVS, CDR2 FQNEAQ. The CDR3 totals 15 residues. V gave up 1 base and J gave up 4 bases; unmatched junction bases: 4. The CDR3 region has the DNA TGTGCCAGCAGCTTAGATACTAGCGGGACGTACGAGCAGTACTTC. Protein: CASSLDTSGTYEQYF.

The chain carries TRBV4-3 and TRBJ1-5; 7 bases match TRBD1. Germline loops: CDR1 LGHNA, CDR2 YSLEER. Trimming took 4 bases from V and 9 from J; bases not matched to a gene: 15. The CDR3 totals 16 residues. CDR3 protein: CASSPQGVGTGWPQHF. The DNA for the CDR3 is TGCGCCAGCAGCCCCCAGGGGGTGGGGACGGGCTGGCCCCAGCATTTT.

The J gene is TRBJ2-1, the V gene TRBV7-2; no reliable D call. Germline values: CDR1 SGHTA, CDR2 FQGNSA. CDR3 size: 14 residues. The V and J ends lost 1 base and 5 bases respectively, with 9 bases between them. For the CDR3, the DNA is TGTGCCAGCAGCTTAGGGGTTGGGGACAATGAGCAGTTCTTC. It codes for CASSLGVGDNEQFF.

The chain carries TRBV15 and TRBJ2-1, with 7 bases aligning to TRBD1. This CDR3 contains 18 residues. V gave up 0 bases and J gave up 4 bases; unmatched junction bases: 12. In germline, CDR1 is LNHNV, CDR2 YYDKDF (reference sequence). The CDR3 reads CATSRDGETGLGYNEQFF. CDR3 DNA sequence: TGTGCCACCAGCAGAGATGGGGAGACAGGGCTGGGGTACAATGAGCAGTTCTTC.

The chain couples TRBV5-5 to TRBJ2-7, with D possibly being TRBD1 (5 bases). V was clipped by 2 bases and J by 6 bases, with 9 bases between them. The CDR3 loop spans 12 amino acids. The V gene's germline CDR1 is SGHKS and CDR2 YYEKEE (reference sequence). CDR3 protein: CASSFPGFEQYV. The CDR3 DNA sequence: TGTGCCAGCAGCTTTCCAGGGTTCGAGCAGTACGTC.